The 21 T cell receptor beta chains given below trace back to one sample, sequenced in a study of blood T cell repertoires in COVID-19. Libraries were prepared by immunoSEQ multiplex PCR; TCRdb keeps only in-frame clonotypes and omits some of them. The sample lists some 110,000 clones; approximately 80% were seen once. Input material: peripheral blood. These receptors all stem from a man aged 65-85 years with acute or convalescent COVID-19.

The V gene is TRBV5-1, the J gene TRBJ1-1, with D unresolved. The germline V and J ends were trimmed by 4 bases and 0 bases, with 7 bases remaining between them. Germline V gene lookup returns CDR1 SGHRS and CDR2 YFSETQ. The CDR3 spans 13 residues. The CDR3 loop is CASSAELNTEAFF. Written as DNA, the CDR3 is TGCGCCAGCAGCGCCGAGTTGAACACTGAAGCTTTCTTT.

J is TRBJ2-2 and V is TRBV7-8; 7 bases fit TRBD1. This CDR3 region has 15 residues. After removal of 4 bases from V and 2 bases from J, the junction contained 4 bases not matched to a gene. CDR1 is SGHVS and CDR2 is FQNEAQ in the germline V gene. The CDR3 protein is CASSSQGINTGELFF. DNA of the CDR3: TGTGCCAGCAGCTCACAGGGGATTAACACCGGGGAGCTGTTTTTT.

Only one count was recorded for this clone. J is TRBJ2-3 and V is TRBV7-7; 8 bases are shared with TRBD2. CDR1 is SSHAT and CDR2 is FNYEAQ in the germline V gene (reference sequence). Losses at the gene ends were 3 bases for V and 4 bases for J; bases not matched to a gene: 9. The CDR3 covers 16 residues. In DNA form, the CDR3 reads TGTGCCAGCAGCTTCGGGAGGGAGCGCCACGCAGATACGCAGTATTTT. Its translation: CASSFGRERHADTQYF.

The chain employs TRBV14 and TRBJ2-2, with 7 bases that match TRBD1. The germline gives CDR1 SGHDN, CDR2 FVKESK. V shed 4 bases, J shed 1 base, and the junction held 9 bases outside the gene matches. The CDR3 covers 17 residues. DNA for the CDR3: TGTGCCAGCAGCCTACACACAGGGGCCATGAACACCGGGGAGCTGTTTTTT. Its translation is CASSLHTGAMNTGELFF.

This chain connects TRBV19 to TRBJ2-3, with 8 positions matching TRBD2. Trimming removed 4 bases from V and 2 bases from J; junction bases left unmatched: 8. The CDR3 consists of 16 residues. CDR1 is LNHDA, CDR2 SQIVND, per germline (reference sequence). CDR3 amino acids: CASSTPAGGTTDTQYF. The CDR3 DNA reads as TGTGCCAGTAGTACACCCGCGGGGGGCACCACAGATACGCAGTATTTT.

This clone has only a few counts. This rearrangement joins TRBV4-1 to TRBJ2-1; 10 bases are shared with TRBD2. J was trimmed by 12 bases and V by 4 bases; bases with no gene match: 15. The CDR3 is 16 amino acids. The V gene's germline CDR1 is MGHRA and CDR2 YSYEKL. DNA of the CDR3: TGCGCCAGCAGCCTATCAACTAGCGGGGCCCCCTCGGGGCAGTTCTTC. Its protein product is CASSLSTSGAPSGQFF.

The chain is built from TRBV7-3 and TRBJ2-2; 7 nucleotides agree with TRBD2. CDR1 is SGHTA, CDR2 FQGTGA, per germline. This CDR3 contains 16 residues. V shed 4 bases, J shed 7 bases, and the junction held 12 bases outside the gene matches. The CDR3 DNA follows: TGTGCCAGCAGCTCAAAGGGAGGGACTCCCGACGGGGAGCTGTTTTTT. Protein sequence: CASSSKGGTPDGELFF. Looking up the rest from reference TRBV7-3 and TRBJ2-2 gives the full variable domain: GAGVSQTPSNKVTEKGKYVELRCDPISGHTALYWYRQSLGQGPEFLIYFQGTGAADDSGLPNDRFFAVRPEGSVSTLKIQRTERGDSAVYLCASSSKGGTPDGELFFGEGSRLTVL.

This rearrangement joins TRBV4-1 to TRBJ2-1, with 12 bases lining up with TRBD2. Losses at the gene ends were 5 bases for V and 9 bases for J; bases not matched to a gene: 5. This CDR3 comprises 14 residues. Per germline, CDR1 MGHRA and CDR2 YSYEKL. CDR3 residues: CASSTGTSGFEQFF. The DNA of the CDR3 is TGCGCCAGCAGCACCGGGACTAGCGGGTTTGAGCAGTTCTTC.

The chain recombines TRBV30 with TRBJ2-3; TRBD2 aligns across 10 bases. Germline CDR1 reads GTSNPN; CDR2 reads SVGIG (reference sequence). Germline trimming cut 1 base from V and 4 bases from J; bases unmatched to any gene: 11. CDR3 size: 17 residues. The CDR3 sequence: CAWSAPGGAGGPDTQYF. Written as DNA, the CDR3 is TGTGCCTGGAGTGCTCCCGGGGGAGCGGGGGGGCCAGATACGCAGTATTTT. Supplemented by reference TRBV30 and TRBJ2-3, the full variable domain reads SQTIHQWPATLVQPVGSPLSLECTVEGTSNPNLYWYRQAAGRGLQLLFYSVGIGQISSEVPQNLSASRPQDRQFILSSKKLLLSDSGFYLCAWSAPGGAGGPDTQYFGPGTRLTVL.

J is TRBJ2-7 and V is TRBV10-3; TRBD1 matches 10 bases. The CDR3 covers 14 residues. J lost 7 bases, V lost 7 bases, and 10 bases had no gene match. CDR1 is ENHRY and CDR2 is SYGVKD in the germline V gene. The CDR3 reads CAIKGTGDPREQYF. In nucleotides, the CDR3 is TGTGCCATCAAGGGGACAGGGGACCCTCGGGAGCAGTACTTC.

V and J are TRBV7-6 and TRBJ2-1; 8 positions match TRBD2. This CDR3 spans 18 amino acids. Germline CDR1 reads SGHVS; CDR2 reads FNYEAQ. The ends lost 4 bases at V and 0 bases at J; junction bases unmatched: 11. The CDR3 loop reads CASSSLAVAGSSYNEQFF. In DNA form, the CDR3 reads TGTGCCAGCAGCTCACTTGCGGTAGCGGGGAGCTCCTACAATGAGCAGTTCTTC.

In nucleotides, the CDR3 is TGTGCCAGCAGCCGGGGGACTAGTGGCGGCTACGAGCAGTACTTC. This encodes CASSRGTSGGYEQYF. The chain carries TRBV11-2 and TRBJ2-7, with 8 nucleotides matching TRBD2. V dropped 5 bases and J dropped 3; count of bases not matched to a gene: 9. The CDR3 contains 15 residues. Looked up from germline, CDR1 is SGHAT and CDR2 is FQNNGV.

V is TRBV9 and J is TRBJ1-1; tentatively, D is TRBD1 (6 bases). Germline loops: CDR1 SGDLS, CDR2 YYNGEE. This CDR3 has 13 residues. V was pared by 4 bases and J by 8 bases, with 15 bases between. This CDR3 is CASSRGGQTEAFF. DNA of the CDR3: TGTGCCAGCAGCCGAGGGGGACAAACCGAAGCTTTCTTT.

The V call is TRBV28, the J call TRBJ1-5; tentatively, D is TRBD1 (5 bases). V was cut by 4 bases and J by 5 bases, with 12 bases left in between. CDR3 length: 14 amino acids. CDR1 and CDR2 from the germline V gene are MDHEN and SYDVKM. CDR3 sequence reads: CASSSGLTHQPQHF. CDR3 sequence (DNA): TGTGCCAGCAGTTCGGGACTCACGCATCAGCCCCAGCATTTT.

The chain has TRBV7-6 and TRBJ2-2, with TRBD1 as a possible D gene (6 bases). V was trimmed by 5 bases and J by 2 bases, leaving 12 bases between them. Germline lookup yields CDR1 SGHVS and CDR2 FNYEAQ. The length of the CDR3 is 15 residues. The CDR3 bases are TGTGCCAGCAGCCCCTCAGGGGCCAACACCGGGGAGCTGTTTTTT. As protein: CASSPSGANTGELFF.

This clone was seen a handful of times. The chain couples TRBV29-1 to TRBJ1-2; 9 bases are a match to TRBD1. V lost 6 bases to trimming and J lost 8 bases; unmatched junction nucleotides: 19. Germline CDR1 is SQVTM and CDR2 is ANQGSEA. CDR3 length equals 16 residues. CDR3 in DNA: TGCAGCGTACTCCCTTGGGGACAGGGCGTTTATGGCGGCTACACCTTC. As protein: CSVLPWGQGVYGGYTF.

In its sample, this clone was seen once. The chain recombines TRBV5-1 with TRBJ2-2; 7 bases line up with TRBD1. V lost 0 bases, J lost 4 bases, and 3 bases stayed unmatched. This CDR3 has 15 amino acids. Germline V CDR1 and CDR2: SGHRS, YFSETQ. The CDR3 loop is CASSLARQGTGELFF. CDR3 in DNA: TGCGCCAGCAGCTTGGCGAGACAGGGCACCGGGGAGCTGTTTTTT. Full variable domain (rest looked up from reference TRBV5-1 and TRBJ2-2): KAGVTQTPRYLIKTRGQQVTLSCSPISGHRSVSWYQQTPGQGLQFLFEYFSETQRNKGNFPGRFSGRQFSNSRSEMNVSTLELGDSALYLCASSLARQGTGELFFGEGSRLTVL.

J is TRBJ2-7 and V is TRBV11-2; TRBD2 matches 8 bases. There are 12 residues in the CDR3. Per the germline V gene, CDR1 is SGHAT and CDR2 is FQNNGV. J lost 1 base, V lost 7 bases, and 0 bases had no gene match. The CDR3 region has the DNA TGTGCCAGCACTAGCGGGTCCTACGAGCAGTACTTC. Translated, it gives CASTSGSYEQYF.

This chain links TRBV4-3 with TRBJ1-2, with 7 bases lining up with TRBD1. Per the germline V gene, CDR1 is LGHNA and CDR2 is YSLEER. CDR3 length: 15 amino acids. J gave up 3 bases and V 1 base, and 5 bases lay outside the gene matches. CDR3 sequence: CASSQALTGHYGYTF. The CDR3, as DNA: TGCGCCAGCAGCCAAGCATTGACAGGGCACTATGGCTACACCTTC.

This clone has just a few counts. The gene calls are TRBV20-1 and TRBJ1-1; D perhaps matches TRBD1 (5 bases). Trimming stripped 4 bases from V and 7 bases from J, with 10 bases between. The CDR3 is made up of 11 amino acids. Germline CDR1 reads DFQATT; CDR2 reads SNEGSKA (reference sequence). The DNA of the CDR3 is TGCAGTGCTAAAGCAGGGCTTGAAGCTTTCTTT. This gives the protein CSAKAGLEAFF.

The chain employs TRBV4-2 and TRBJ2-7; 8 nucleotides line up with TRBD2. Germline V lookup: CDR1 LGHNA, CDR2 YNFKEQ. V gave up 1 base and J gave up 1 base; unmatched junction bases: 9. This CDR3 region has 17 residues. CDR3 amino acids: CASSQAAGSGTSYEQYF. CDR3 bases: TGTGCCAGCAGCCAAGCGGCAGGTAGCGGGACTTCCTACGAGCAGTACTTC.